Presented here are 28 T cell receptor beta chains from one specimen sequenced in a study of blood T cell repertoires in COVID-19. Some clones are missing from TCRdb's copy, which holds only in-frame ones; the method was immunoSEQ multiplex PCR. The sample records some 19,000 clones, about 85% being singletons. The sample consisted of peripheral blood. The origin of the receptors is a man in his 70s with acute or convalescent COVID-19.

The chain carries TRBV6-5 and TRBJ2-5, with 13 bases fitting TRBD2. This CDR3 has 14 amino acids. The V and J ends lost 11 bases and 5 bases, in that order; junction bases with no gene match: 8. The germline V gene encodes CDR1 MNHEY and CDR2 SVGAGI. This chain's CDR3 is CASRLAGGGETQYF. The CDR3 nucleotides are TGTGCCTCCAGACTAGCGGGAGGAGGGGAGACCCAGTACTTC.

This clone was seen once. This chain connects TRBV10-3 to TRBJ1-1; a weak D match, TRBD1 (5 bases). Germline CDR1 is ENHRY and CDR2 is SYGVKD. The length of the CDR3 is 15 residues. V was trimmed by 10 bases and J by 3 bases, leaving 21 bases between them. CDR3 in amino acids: CATGPTTELDTEAFF. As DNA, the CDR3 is TGTGCCACCGGACCGACGACAGAGTTGGACACTGAAGCTTTCTTT.

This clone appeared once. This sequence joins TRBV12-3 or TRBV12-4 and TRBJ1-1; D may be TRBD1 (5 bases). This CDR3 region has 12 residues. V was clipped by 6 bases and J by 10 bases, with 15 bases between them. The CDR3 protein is CASRQGLAVAFF. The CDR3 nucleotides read TGTGCCAGCAGGCAGGGTCTGGCGGTAGCTTTCTTT.

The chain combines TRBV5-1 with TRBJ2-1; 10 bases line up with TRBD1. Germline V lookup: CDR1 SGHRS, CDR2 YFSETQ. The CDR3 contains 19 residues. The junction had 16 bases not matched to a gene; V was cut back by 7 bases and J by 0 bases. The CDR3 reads CASSPPGTGAFSSYNEQFF. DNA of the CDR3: TGCGCCAGCTCCCCTCCCGGGACAGGGGCTTTCAGCTCCTACAATGAGCAGTTCTTC.

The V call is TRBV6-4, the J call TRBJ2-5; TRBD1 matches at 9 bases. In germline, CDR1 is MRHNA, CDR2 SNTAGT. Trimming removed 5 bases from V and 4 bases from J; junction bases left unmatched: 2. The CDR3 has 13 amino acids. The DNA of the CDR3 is TGTGCCAGCAGTAAGGACAGGGGAGAGACCCAGTACTTC. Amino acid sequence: CASSKDRGETQYF.

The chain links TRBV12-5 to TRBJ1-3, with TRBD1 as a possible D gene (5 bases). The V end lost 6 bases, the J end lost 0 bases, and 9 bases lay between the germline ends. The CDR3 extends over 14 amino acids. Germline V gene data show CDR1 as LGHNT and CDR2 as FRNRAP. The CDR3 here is CASGTDNSGNTIYF. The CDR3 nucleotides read TGTGCTAGTGGGACAGACAACTCTGGAAACACCATATATTTT.

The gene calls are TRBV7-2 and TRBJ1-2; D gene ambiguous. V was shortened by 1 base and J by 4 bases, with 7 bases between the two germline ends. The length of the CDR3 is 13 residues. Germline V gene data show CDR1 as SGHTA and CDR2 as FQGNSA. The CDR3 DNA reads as TGTGCCAGCAGCTTAGACAGAATCTATGGCTACACCTTC. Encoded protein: CASSLDRIYGYTF. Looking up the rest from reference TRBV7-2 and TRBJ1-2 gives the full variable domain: GAGVSQSPSNKVTEKGKDVELRCDPISGHTALYWYRQSLGQGLEFLIYFQGNSAPDKSGLPSDRFSAERTGGSVSTLTIQRTQQEDSAVYLCASSLDRIYGYTFGSGTRLTVV.

This chain's CDR3 is CASSVVITSGELFF. The CDR3 DNA sequence: TGTGCCAGCAGCGTAGTAATAACTTCCGGGGAGCTGTTTTTT. The rearrangement joins TRBV9 to TRBJ2-2, with no clear D. The CDR3 is 14 residues long. Trimming pared 0 bases from V and 6 bases from J, leaving 9 bases between. Germline lookup yields CDR1 SGDLS and CDR2 YYNGEE.

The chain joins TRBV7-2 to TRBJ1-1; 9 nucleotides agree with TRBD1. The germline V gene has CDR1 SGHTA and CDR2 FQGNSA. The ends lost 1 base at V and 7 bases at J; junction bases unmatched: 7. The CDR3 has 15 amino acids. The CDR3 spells CASSLEPQGASEAFF. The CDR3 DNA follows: TGTGCCAGCAGCTTAGAACCACAGGGGGCGAGTGAAGCTTTCTTT.

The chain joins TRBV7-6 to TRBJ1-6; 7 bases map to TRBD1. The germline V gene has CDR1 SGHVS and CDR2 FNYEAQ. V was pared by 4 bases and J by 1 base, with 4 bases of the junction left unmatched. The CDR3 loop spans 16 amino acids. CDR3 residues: CASSSRGRSYNSPLHF. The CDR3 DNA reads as TGTGCCAGCAGCTCCAGGGGGAGGTCCTATAATTCACCCCTCCACTTT. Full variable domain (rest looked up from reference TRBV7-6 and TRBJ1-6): GAGVSQSPRYKVTKRGQDVALRCDPISGHVSLYWYRQALGQGPEFLTYFNYEAQQDKSGLPNDRFSAERPEGSISTLTIQRTEQRDSAMYRCASSSRGRSYNSPLHFGNGTRLTVT.

The CDR3 DNA reads as TGCGCCAGCAGCTCTATAGCGGGAGTCAACGAGCAGTACTTC. It yields the protein CASSSIAGVNEQYF. V usage is TRBV4-3 and J usage is TRBJ2-7; 9 bases line up with TRBD2. After removal of 5 bases from V and 5 bases from J, the junction contained 7 bases not matched to a gene. Germline lookup yields CDR1 LGHNA and CDR2 YSLEER. The CDR3 length is 14 residues.

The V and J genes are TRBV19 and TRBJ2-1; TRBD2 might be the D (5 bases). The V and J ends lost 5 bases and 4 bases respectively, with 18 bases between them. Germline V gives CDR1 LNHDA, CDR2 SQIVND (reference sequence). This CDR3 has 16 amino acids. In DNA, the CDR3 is TGTGCCAGTAGTGACTCCGGAGCGGTAGGTTACAATGAGCAGTTCTTC. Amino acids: CASSDSGAVGYNEQFF.

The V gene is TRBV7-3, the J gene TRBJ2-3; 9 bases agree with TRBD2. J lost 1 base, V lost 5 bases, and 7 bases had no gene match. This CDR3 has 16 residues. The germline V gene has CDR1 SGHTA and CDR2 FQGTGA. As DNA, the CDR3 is TGTGCCAGCAGCCCCAGAGTAGCGGGAGGCACAGATACGCAGTATTTT. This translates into CASSPRVAGGTDTQYF.

The CDR3 coding sequence is TGCGCCAGCAGCCACCCTCGGGCGGGGACCCGCTCTGGAAACACCATATATTTT. It translates to CASSHPRAGTRSGNTIYF. The rearrangement links TRBV4-1 to TRBJ1-3, with a possible D match to TRBD1 (5 bases). Germline lookup yields CDR1 MGHRA and CDR2 YSYEKL. The CDR3 is 18 residues long. V dropped 3 bases and J dropped 0 bases, with 18 bases sitting between them.

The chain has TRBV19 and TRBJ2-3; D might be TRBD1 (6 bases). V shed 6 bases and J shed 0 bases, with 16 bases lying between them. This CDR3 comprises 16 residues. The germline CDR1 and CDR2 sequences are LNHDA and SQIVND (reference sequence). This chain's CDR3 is CASRHAGTSSTDTQYF. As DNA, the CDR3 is TGTGCCAGTAGGCACGCCGGGACATCTAGCACAGATACGCAGTATTTT.

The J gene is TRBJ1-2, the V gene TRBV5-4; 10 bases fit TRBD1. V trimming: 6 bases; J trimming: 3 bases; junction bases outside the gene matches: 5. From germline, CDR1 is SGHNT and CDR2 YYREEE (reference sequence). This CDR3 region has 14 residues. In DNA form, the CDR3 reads TGTGCCAGCACCCCGACAGGGGGCGACTATGGCTACACCTTC. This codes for CASTPTGGDYGYTF. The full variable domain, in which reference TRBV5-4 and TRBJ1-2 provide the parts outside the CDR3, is ETGVTQSPTHLIKTRGQQVTLRCSSQSGHNTVSWYQQALGQGPQFIFQYYREEENGRGNFPPRFSGLQFPNYSSELNVNALELDDSALYLCASTPTGGDYGYTFGSGTRLTVV.

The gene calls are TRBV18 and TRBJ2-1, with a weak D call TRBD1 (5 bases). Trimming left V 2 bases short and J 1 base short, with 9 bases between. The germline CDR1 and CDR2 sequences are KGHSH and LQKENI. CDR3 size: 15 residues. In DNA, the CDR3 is TGTGCCAGCTCACCAACAGGTTATTCCTACAATGAGCAGTTCTTC. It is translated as CASSPTGYSYNEQFF. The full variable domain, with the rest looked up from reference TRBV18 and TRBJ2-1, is NAGVMQNPRHLVRRRGQEARLRCSPMKGHSHVYWYRQLPEEGLKFMVYLQKENIIDESGMPKERFSAEFPKEGPSILRIQQVVRGDSAAYFCASSPTGYSYNEQFFGPGTRLTVL.

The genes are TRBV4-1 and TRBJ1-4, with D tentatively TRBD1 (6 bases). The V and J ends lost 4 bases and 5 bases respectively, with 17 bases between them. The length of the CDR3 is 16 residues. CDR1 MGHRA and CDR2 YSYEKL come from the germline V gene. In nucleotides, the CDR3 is TGCGCCAGCAGCCTCCGGTCCGGACAGCGGAATGAAAAACTGTTTTTT. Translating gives CASSLRSGQRNEKLFF.

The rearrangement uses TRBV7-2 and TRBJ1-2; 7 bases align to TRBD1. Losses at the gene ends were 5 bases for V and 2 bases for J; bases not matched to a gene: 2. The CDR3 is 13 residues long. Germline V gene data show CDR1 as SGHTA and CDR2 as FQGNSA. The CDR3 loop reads CASSVTGNYGYTF. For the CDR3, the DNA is TGTGCCAGCAGCGTGACAGGGAACTATGGCTACACCTTC.

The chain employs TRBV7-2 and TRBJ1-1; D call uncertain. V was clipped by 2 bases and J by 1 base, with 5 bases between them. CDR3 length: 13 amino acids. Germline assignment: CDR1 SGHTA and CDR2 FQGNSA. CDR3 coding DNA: TGTGCCAGCAGCTTATACAGGAACACTGAAGCTTTCTTT. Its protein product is CASSLYRNTEAFF.

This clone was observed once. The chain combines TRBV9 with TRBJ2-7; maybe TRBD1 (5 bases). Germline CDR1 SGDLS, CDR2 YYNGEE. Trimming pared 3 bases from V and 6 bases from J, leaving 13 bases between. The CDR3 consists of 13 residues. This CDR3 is CASSADRAGEQYF. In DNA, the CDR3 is TGTGCCAGCAGCGCCGACAGAGCTGGCGAGCAGTACTTC.

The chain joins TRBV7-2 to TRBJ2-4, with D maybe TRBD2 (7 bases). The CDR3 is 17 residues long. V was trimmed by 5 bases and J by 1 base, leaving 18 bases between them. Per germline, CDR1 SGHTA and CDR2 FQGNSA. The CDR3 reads CASSLGGLLPAKNIQYF. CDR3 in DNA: TGTGCCAGCAGCCTGGGGGGGCTCCTACCGGCCAAAAACATTCAGTACTTC.

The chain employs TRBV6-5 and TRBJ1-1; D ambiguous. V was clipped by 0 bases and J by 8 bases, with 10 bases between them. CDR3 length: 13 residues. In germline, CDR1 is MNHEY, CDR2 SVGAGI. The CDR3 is CASSYSFQTEAFF. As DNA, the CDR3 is TGTGCCAGCAGTTACTCGTTTCAGACAGAAGCTTTCTTT.

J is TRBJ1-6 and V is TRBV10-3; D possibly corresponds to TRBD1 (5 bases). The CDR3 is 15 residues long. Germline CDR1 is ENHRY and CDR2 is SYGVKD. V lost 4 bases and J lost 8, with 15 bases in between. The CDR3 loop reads CAISVKQVADSPLHF. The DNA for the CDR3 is TGTGCCATCAGTGTGAAACAGGTTGCTGATTCACCCCTCCACTTT.

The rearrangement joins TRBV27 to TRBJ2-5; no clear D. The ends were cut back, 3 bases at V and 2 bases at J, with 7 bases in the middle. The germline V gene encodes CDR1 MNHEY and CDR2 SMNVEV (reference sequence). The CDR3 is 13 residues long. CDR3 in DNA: TGTGCCAGCAGTTTTGGCTTACAAGAGACCCAGTACTTC. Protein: CASSFGLQETQYF.

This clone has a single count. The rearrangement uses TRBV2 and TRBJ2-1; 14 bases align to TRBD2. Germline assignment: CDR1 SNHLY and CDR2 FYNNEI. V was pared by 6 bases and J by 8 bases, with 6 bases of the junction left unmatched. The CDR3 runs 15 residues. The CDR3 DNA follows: TGTGCCAGCAGGAGACTAGCGGGAGGGCTCTATGAGCAGTTCTTC. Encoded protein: CASRRLAGGLYEQFF.

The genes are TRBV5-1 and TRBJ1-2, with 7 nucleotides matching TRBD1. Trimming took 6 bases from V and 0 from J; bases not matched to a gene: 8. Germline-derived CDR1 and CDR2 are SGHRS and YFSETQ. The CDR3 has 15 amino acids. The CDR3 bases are TGCGCCAGCACGAATACAGGGGTAGCTAACTATGGCTACACCTTC. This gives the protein CASTNTGVANYGYTF.

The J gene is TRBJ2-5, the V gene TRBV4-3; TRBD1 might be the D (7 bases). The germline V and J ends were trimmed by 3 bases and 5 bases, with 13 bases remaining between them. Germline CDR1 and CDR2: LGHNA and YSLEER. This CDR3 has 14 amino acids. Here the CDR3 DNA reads TGCGCCAGCAGCCAGAACAGGGGAGGTGAGACCCAGTACTTC. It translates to CASSQNRGGETQYF.